Listed here is a single T cell receptor (beta chain). Its antigen is unidentified. These data belong to a study of CD8 T cells in ankylosing spondylitis. TCRdb analysed the 5' RACE reads with MiXCR anew, one entry per CDR3 protein. This sample has about 140,000 distinct CDR3 sequences, with roughly 8% found just once. Germline values: CDR1 SGHTA, CDR2 FQGNSA. The ends were cut back, 1 base at V and 4 bases at J, with 13 bases in the middle. The CDR3 has 15 residues. Overall study results and limits: The study looked at matched synovial fluid samples from ankylosing spondylitis patients. Disease-linked clones were reported to be significantly enriched there.

The chain is built from TRBV7-2 and TRBJ2-5; D call uncertain. The source material was synovial fluid, either unsorted or a sorted T cell fraction (not recorded which). The clonotype was recovered from a male donor with ankylosing spondylitis. CDR3 region: CASSLGEPKGETQYF. As DNA, the CDR3 is TGTGCCAGCAGCTTAGGCGAGCCCAAAGGAGAGACCCAGTACTTC.